These 27 T cell receptor beta chains originate from one sample sequenced in a study of siplizumab effects on memory and regulatory T cells. Assay used: immunoSEQ multiplex PCR; TCRdb lists only in-frame clones, some missing. The sample lists approximately 120,000 clones, 93% seen once, with around 0.15% in the top ten. Sequenced sample: non-Treg CD4+ T cells sorted from blood. These receptors came from a human donor in good health.

V is TRBV20-1 and J is TRBJ2-4; weak D call: TRBD2 (6 bases). This CDR3 has 11 residues. Trimming removed 6 bases at V and 6 bases at J, with 9 bases between. Germline-derived CDR1 and CDR2 are DFQATT and SNEGSKA (reference sequence). In DNA, the CDR3 is TGCAGTGCCCTGCGGGGAAACATTCAGTACTTC. This sequence encodes CSALRGNIQYF.

The V call is TRBV10-3, the J call TRBJ1-2; no firm D call. The germline CDR1 and CDR2 sequences are ENHRY and SYGVKD. The CDR3 is 16 amino acids. Trimming removed 1 base at V and 7 bases at J, with 19 bases between. CDR3 region: CAISEFLGERRGGYTF. CDR3 in DNA: TGTGCCATCAGTGAGTTCCTGGGAGAACGTCGGGGTGGCTACACCTTC.

This sequence joins TRBV18 and TRBJ1-1; tentative D call: TRBD1 (6 bases). V lost 4 bases, J lost 6 bases, and 21 bases lay in between. There are 16 residues in the CDR3. Germline loops: CDR1 KGHSH, CDR2 LQKENI. CDR3: CASSQIRTAAVPEAFF. The CDR3 DNA follows: TGTGCCAGCTCACAGATTCGGACAGCCGCCGTGCCTGAAGCTTTCTTT.

The V and J genes are TRBV11-2 and TRBJ2-6, with a possible D match to TRBD2 (6 bases). There are 14 residues in the CDR3. V was pared by 5 bases and J by 10 bases, with 15 bases between. The germline CDR1 and CDR2 sequences are SGHAT and FQNNGV. The CDR3, as DNA: TGTGCCAGCAGCCCAGTGTGGGGGAGGAACGTCCTGACTTTC. It yields the protein CASSPVWGRNVLTF.

This sequence joins TRBV6-6 and TRBJ2-5; TRBD2 matches 10 bases. Unmatched junction bases numbered 2, after V lost 0 bases and J lost 7 bases. This CDR3 has 14 amino acids. Germline V gene sequence: CDR1 MNHNY, CDR2 SVGAGI (reference sequence). The CDR3 DNA sequence: TGTGCCAGCAGTTACTCTACTAGCGGGGTGACCCAGTACTTC. It translates to CASSYSTSGVTQYF.

The chain couples TRBV5-1 to TRBJ2-7; 10 bases match TRBD1. With 3 bases clipped from V and 3 bases from J, the junction kept 3 bases outside the gene matches. Germline loops: CDR1 SGHRS, CDR2 YFSETQ. The CDR3 is 14 residues long. Written as DNA, the CDR3 is TGCGCCAGCAGCTCAGGACAGGGGGACTACGAGCAGTACTTC. Protein: CASSSGQGDYEQYF.

The V call is TRBV9, the J call TRBJ2-5; 13 positions match TRBD2. Germline V gene lookup returns CDR1 SGDLS and CDR2 YYNGEE. V trimming: 2 bases; J trimming: 5 bases; junction bases outside the gene matches: 12. This CDR3 has 18 amino acids. The CDR3 coding sequence is TGTGCCAGCAGCGTGGCCCCTACTAGCGGGGGGGCCCGGGAGACCCAGTACTTC. Translation: CASSVAPTSGGARETQYF. The variable domain in full, completed from reference TRBV9 and TRBJ2-5, reads DSGVTQTPKHLITATGQRVTLRCSPRSGDLSVYWYQQSLDQGLQFLIQYYNGEERAKGNILERFSAQQFPDLHSELNLSSLELGDSALYFCASSVAPTSGGARETQYFGPGTRLLVL.

V is TRBV6-1 and J is TRBJ2-1, with D possibly being TRBD1 (6 bases). CDR3 size: 12 residues. The V gene's germline CDR1 is MNHNS and CDR2 SASEGT. The V and J ends lost 11 bases and 8 bases respectively, with 16 bases between them. In nucleotides, the CDR3 is TGTGCCTCAAAAAGGGGGTTCCATGAGCAGTTCTTC. Its translation is CASKRGFHEQFF.

The chain couples TRBV5-1 to TRBJ1-2; no clear D gene. This CDR3 has 14 residues. Trimming removed 0 bases at V and 10 bases at J, with 16 bases between. Per the germline V gene, CDR1 is SGHRS and CDR2 is YFSETQ. DNA for the CDR3: TGCGCCAGCAGCTTGGATTCGTCAGTCCCCCTCTACACCTTC. The encoded protein is CASSLDSSVPLYTF.

The CDR3 DNA is TGCGCCAGCAGCTCACTAGCGGGGGCTCAAGATACGCAGTATTTT. This sequence encodes CASSSLAGAQDTQYF. The gene calls are TRBV5-1 and TRBJ2-3, with 11 positions matching TRBD2. The CDR3 covers 15 residues. The junction had 5 bases not matched to a gene; V was cut back by 3 bases and J by 5 bases. Germline CDR1 is SGHRS and CDR2 is YFSETQ. The whole variable domain, filled in from reference TRBV5-1 and TRBJ2-3, reads KAGVTQTPRYLIKTRGQQVTLSCSPISGHRSVSWYQQTPGQGLQFLFEYFSETQRNKGNFPGRFSGRQFSNSRSEMNVSTLELGDSALYLCASSSLAGAQDTQYFGPGTRLTVL.

V usage is TRBV6-1 and J usage is TRBJ2-3, with 10 bases identical to TRBD2. The CDR3 contains 15 residues. Trimming at V came to 6 bases and at J to 2 bases, leaving 5 bases not matched to a gene. The germline V gene encodes CDR1 MNHNS and CDR2 SASEGT. CDR3 sequence reads: CASSYSGGFTDTQYF. The CDR3, as DNA: TGTGCCAGCAGCTATAGCGGGGGGTTCACAGATACGCAGTATTTT.

The chain links TRBV10-3 to TRBJ1-2; D is ambiguous. The V and J ends lost 6 bases and 1 base respectively, with 15 bases between them. Germline V lookup: CDR1 ENHRY, CDR2 SYGVKD. CDR3 length: 15 residues. The CDR3 sequence: CAISPVGSGNYGYTF. CDR3 bases: TGTGCCATCAGCCCCGTAGGTTCGGGTAACTATGGCTACACCTTC.

This chain links TRBV18 with TRBJ2-4; no clear D gene. Trimming stripped 2 bases from V and 0 bases from J, with 8 bases between. The CDR3 runs 15 residues. Germline V gene data show CDR1 as KGHSH and CDR2 as LQKENI. CDR3 sequence: CASSPKSSAKNIQYF. In DNA, the CDR3 is TGTGCCAGCTCACCAAAGTCCTCAGCCAAAAACATTCAGTACTTC.

The chain links TRBV6-5 to TRBJ2-2; D might be TRBD1 or TRBD2, each matching 6 bases. Trimming shortened V by 7 bases and J by 4 bases, and 16 bases separated the two germline ends. This CDR3 is 15 amino acids long. The germline CDR1 and CDR2 sequences are MNHEY and SVGAGI. CDR3 region: CASIRGRPGTGELFF. The CDR3 region has the DNA TGTGCCAGCATACGGGGGCGCCCCGGCACCGGGGAGCTGTTTTTT.

This clone was detected once. This chain uses TRBV2 with TRBJ2-5; no definite D call. The V end was cut by 6 bases, the J end by 0 bases, with 2 bases between. This CDR3 is built from 11 residues. Germline values: CDR1 SNHLY, CDR2 FYNNEI. The CDR3 bases are TGTGCCAGCAGGCACCAAGAGACCCAGTACTTC. It yields the protein CASRHQETQYF.

V and J are TRBV15 and TRBJ1-5; D is uncertain. V was pared by 0 bases and J by 4 bases, with 7 bases between. The germline gives CDR1 LNHNV, CDR2 YYDKDF (reference sequence). The CDR3 is made up of 14 amino acids. CDR3 amino acids: CATSRDRGNQPQHF. CDR3 bases: TGTGCCACCAGCAGAGATCGTGGGAATCAGCCCCAGCATTTT.

The chain carries TRBV18 and TRBJ1-2, with D maybe TRBD1 (6 bases). CDR3 length equals 16 residues. Trimming took off 3 bases at V and 7 bases at J, with 21 bases between the two ends. Per the germline V gene, CDR1 is KGHSH and CDR2 is LQKENI. CDR3 sequence reads: CASSPGAGGAWSGYTF. The CDR3 nucleotides read TGTGCCAGCTCACCCGGGGCCGGGGGCGCTTGGTCTGGCTACACCTTC.

The V gene is TRBV16, the J gene TRBJ2-1, with D perhaps being TRBD1 or TRBD2 (5 bases each). In germline, CDR1 is KGHSY, CDR2 FQNENV. This CDR3 has 14 residues. V lost 2 bases to trimming and J lost 10 bases, with 15 bases between them. CDR3 amino acids: CASSQGTTSPEQFF. For the CDR3, the DNA is TGTGCCAGCAGCCAAGGGACCACATCTCCGGAGCAGTTCTTC.

The chain combines TRBV4-1 with TRBJ1-5; no reliable D call. Trimming cost V 3 bases and J 2 bases, with 11 bases left between them. Germline lookup yields CDR1 MGHRA and CDR2 YSYEKL. The CDR3 loop spans 15 amino acids. CDR3 DNA: TGCGCCAGCAGCCAGTCGGGTTCGGGCAATCAGCCCCAGCATTTT. This codes for CASSQSGSGNQPQHF.

Notes on this clone: The same CDR3 can be traced to other DNA sequences in this sample. The genes are TRBV18 and TRBJ2-7; D may be TRBD1 (7 bases). CDR3 size: 13 residues. Looked up from germline, CDR1 is KGHSH and CDR2 is LQKENI. The germline V and J ends were trimmed by 3 bases and 3 bases, with 9 bases remaining between them. The CDR3 here is CASSPRDSYEQYF. CDR3 in DNA: TGTGCCAGCTCACCGCGGGACAGCTACGAGCAGTACTTC.

This chain joins TRBV5-4 and TRBJ1-2; perhaps TRBD1 as D (6 bases). V was pared by 0 bases and J by 4 bases, with 16 bases between. This CDR3 comprises 16 residues. CDR1 and CDR2 from the germline V gene are SGHNT and YYREEE (reference sequence). CDR3 DNA: TGTGCCAGCAGCTTGGGAATACCGACAGGATCCTATGGCTACACCTTC. It specifies CASSLGIPTGSYGYTF.

This clone was found once. The CDR3 region has the DNA TGTGCCAGCAGCGGGTCTGGCTACACCTTC. This translates into CASSGSGYTF. V usage is TRBV6-5 and J usage is TRBJ1-2; no definite D call. Germline V gene lookup returns CDR1 MNHEY and CDR2 SVGAGI. The CDR3 totals 10 residues. The V gene lost 6 bases and the J gene lost 7 bases, with 6 bases spanning the gap.

V and J are TRBV5-1 and TRBJ1-2; 7 bases align to TRBD1. After removal of 4 bases from V and 5 bases from J, the junction contained 11 bases not matched to a gene. This CDR3 is 15 amino acids long. Germline V gene sequence: CDR1 SGHRS, CDR2 YFSETQ. The CDR3 protein is CASSPSTGPYYGYTF. In DNA form, the CDR3 reads TGCGCCAGCAGCCCGTCGACAGGGCCCTATTATGGCTACACCTTC.

The chain links TRBV7-2 to TRBJ2-1; 8 bases map to TRBD2. Trimming took 2 bases from V and 0 from J; bases not matched to a gene: 3. Per the germline V gene, CDR1 is SGHTA and CDR2 is FQGNSA. The CDR3 length is 16 residues. DNA for the CDR3: TGTGCCAGCAGCTTAATGGCGGGGGGCTCCTACAATGAGCAGTTCTTC. It codes for CASSLMAGGSYNEQFF.

The chain recombines TRBV10-1 with TRBJ1-1; D is possibly TRBD1 (5 bases). Trimming took 4 bases from V and 3 from J, leaving 12 bases between them. CDR3 length: 14 residues. Germline V gene lookup returns CDR1 WNHNN and CDR2 SYGVQD (reference sequence). Here the CDR3 reads CASSVLGVDTEAFF. The CDR3, as DNA: TGCGCCAGCAGTGTGCTGGGGGTAGACACTGAAGCTTTCTTT.

This chain joins TRBV6-4 and TRBJ2-1, with 7 bases identical to TRBD2. Germline-derived CDR1 and CDR2 are MRHNA and SNTAGT. V shed 0 bases, J shed 7 bases, and the junction held 9 bases outside the gene matches. CDR3 length equals 16 residues. Here the CDR3 DNA reads TGTGCCAGCAGTGACTCGACGGGGGGTCGTTGGAATGAGCAGTTCTTC. It specifies CASSDSTGGRWNEQFF.

The chain has TRBV7-9 and TRBJ1-2, with TRBD1 matching over 8 bases. Germline CDR1 reads SEHNR; CDR2 reads FQNEAQ (reference sequence). The junction had 5 bases not matched to a gene; V was cut back by 5 bases and J by 0 bases. This CDR3 comprises 15 residues. CDR3 DNA sequence: TGTGCCAGCAGCCCCAAGGACAGGGCTAACTATGGCTACACCTTC. This sequence encodes CASSPKDRANYGYTF.